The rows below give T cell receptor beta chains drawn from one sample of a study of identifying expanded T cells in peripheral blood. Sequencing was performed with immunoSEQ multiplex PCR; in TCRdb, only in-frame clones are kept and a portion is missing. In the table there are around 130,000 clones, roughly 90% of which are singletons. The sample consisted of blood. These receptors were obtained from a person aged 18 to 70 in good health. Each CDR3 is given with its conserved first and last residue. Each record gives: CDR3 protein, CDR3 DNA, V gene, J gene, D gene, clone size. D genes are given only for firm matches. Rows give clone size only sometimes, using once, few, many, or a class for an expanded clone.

CASSYSMGPGNTIYF,TGTGCCAGCAGTTACTCGATGGGCCCCGGAAACACCATATATTTT,TRBV6-5,TRBJ1-3,.,.
CASSLFGDRGTEAFF,TGTGCCAGCAGTTTATTCGGGGACAGGGGAACTGAAGCTTTCTTT,TRBV28,TRBJ1-1,TRBD1,.
CASSFHLSRSYEQYF,TGTGCCAGCAGCTTTCATCTATCCAGGAGCTACGAGCAGTACTTC,TRBV7-9,TRBJ2-7,.,.
CASRRGGYPTDTQYF,TGTGCCAGCAGGAGAGGGGGGTACCCCACAGATACGCAGTATTTT,TRBV9,TRBJ2-3,.,once
CASSPDIMNTEAFF,TGTGCCAGCTCACCGGACATTATGAACACTGAAGCTTTCTTT,TRBV18,TRBJ1-1,.,.
CASSVGRPRYEDTQYF,TGTGCCAGCAGCGTAGGGAGACCGAGGTACGAAGATACGCAGTATTTT,TRBV9,TRBJ2-3,.,.
CASSSRGGRATGELFF,TGTGCCAGCAGCTCGCGGGGGGGCCGGGCCACCGGGGAGCTGTTTTTT,TRBV7-3,TRBJ2-2,TRBD2,.
CASSRRLDPSNTEAFF,TGCGCCAGCAGCCGGCGACTGGACCCGTCGAACACTGAAGCTTTCTTT,TRBV4-1,TRBJ1-1,.,.
CASSLSEIRLYEQYF,TGTGCCAGCAGTCTGAGTGAAATCCGACTCTACGAGCAGTACTTC,TRBV11-2,TRBJ2-7,.,.
CAYTLARETQYF,TGTGCCTATACACTAGCCCGAGAGACCCAGTACTTC,TRBV30,TRBJ2-5,.,once
CASSRQTSGANVLTF,TGTGCCAGCAGCCGCCAGACCTCTGGGGCCAACGTCCTGACTTTC,TRBV6-5,TRBJ2-6,.,.
CASSQDRLGAPGYEQYF,TGCGCCAGCAGCCAAGATAGATTGGGGGCCCCTGGTTACGAGCAGTACTTC,TRBV4-1,TRBJ2-7,.,.
CASTHLVNRELFF,TGTGCCAGCACTCATCTGGTAAACCGGGAGCTGTTTTTT,TRBV6-6,TRBJ2-2,.,.
CASSLGLAGYQETQYF,TGTGCCAGCAGCCTCGGGCTAGCGGGATACCAAGAGACCCAGTACTTC,TRBV7-3,TRBJ2-5,TRBD2,.
CATRQGGGEKLFF,TGTGCCACCCGTCAGGGGGGCGGTGAAAAACTGTTTTTT,TRBV2,TRBJ1-4,TRBD1,.
CASSLTAGVMGQPQHF,TGCGCCAGCAGCTTGACCGCAGGGGTCATGGGTCAGCCCCAGCATTTT,TRBV5-1,TRBJ1-5,.,.
CASSPTPTNYGYTF,TGTGCCAGCAGCCCGACACCGACTAACTATGGCTACACCTTC,TRBV28,TRBJ1-2,.,.
CAMGDGGTDTQYF,TGTGCCATGGGGGACGGGGGAACAGATACGCAGTATTTT,TRBV7-9,TRBJ2-3,.,once
CASSLQATNEKLFF,TGTGCCAGCAGCCTACAGGCAACTAATGAAAAACTGTTTTTT,TRBV6-6,TRBJ1-4,.,.